Following are 16 T cell receptor beta chains from one sample sequenced in a study of radiotherapy plus CTLA-4 blockade in lung cancer. Some clones are missing from TCRdb's copy, which holds only in-frame ones; the method was immunoSEQ multiplex PCR. Seen here are tens of thousands of clones, more than 75% observed once, and the top ten hold 7.5%. The sample was peripheral blood, taken from a patient treated with radiotherapy plus ipilimumab. These receptors were obtained from a human donor with non-small cell lung cancer who had stable disease on radiotherapy plus ipilimumab.

The chain is built from TRBV25-1 and TRBJ2-1; D is uncertain. V shed 4 bases and J shed 2 bases, with 12 bases lying between them. The CDR3 covers 15 residues. Germline CDR1 reads MGHDK; CDR2 reads SYGVNS. The CDR3, as DNA: TGTGCCAGCAGTGCTAACTTCGGCCCCTACAATGAGCAGTTCTTC. It is translated as CASSANFGPYNEQFF.

The V gene is TRBV7-3, the J gene TRBJ2-3; TRBD2 matches 7 bases. V gave up 0 bases and J gave up 9 bases; unmatched junction bases: 21. This CDR3 contains 19 residues. Germline assignment: CDR1 SGHTA and CDR2 FQGTGA. CDR3 sequence reads: CASSLTSLAGDIRRGTQYF. The CDR3 DNA sequence: TGTGCCAGCAGCTTAACGTCGTTAGCGGGCGACATAAGGCGCGGGACGCAGTATTTT. The full variable domain, with the rest looked up from reference TRBV7-3 and TRBJ2-3, is GAGVSQTPSNKVTEKGKYVELRCDPISGHTALYWYRQSLGQGPEFLIYFQGTGAADDSGLPNDRFFAVRPEGSVSTLKIQRTERGDSAVYLCASSLTSLAGDIRRGTQYFGPGTRLTVL.

The genes are TRBV6-1 and TRBJ1-3, with no clear D. The ends were cut back, 2 bases at V and 3 bases at J, with 11 bases in the middle. Germline assignment: CDR1 MNHNS and CDR2 SASEGT. The CDR3 spans 15 residues. CDR3 nucleotide sequence: TGTGCCAGCAGTGAAAGGAGGGCTGGTGGAAACACCATATATTTT. Encoded protein: CASSERRAGGNTIYF.

This chain joins TRBV4-1 and TRBJ2-7, with D hard to call. Germline lookup yields CDR1 MGHRA and CDR2 YSYEKL. V lost 0 bases and J 3 bases, leaving 9 bases between the germline ends. The CDR3 is made up of 14 amino acids. CDR3 DNA: TGCGCCAGCAGCCAAGAGCTCAATAGCTACGAGCAGTACTTC. Its protein product is CASSQELNSYEQYF.

The gene calls are TRBV6-5 and TRBJ2-1; 7 bases are a match to TRBD2. V was pared by 10 bases and J by 8 bases, with 17 bases of the junction left unmatched. This CDR3 has 15 amino acids. Germline V CDR1 and CDR2: MNHEY, SVGAGI. The CDR3 DNA follows: TGTGCCACCGACCCACGGTTGGCGGGGAGGGATGAGCAGTTCTTC. This gives the protein CATDPRLAGRDEQFF.

The chain carries TRBV6-1 and TRBJ1-1; 7 positions agree with TRBD1. The CDR3 length is 15 residues. Looked up from germline, CDR1 is MNHNS and CDR2 is SASEGT. The V gene end was trimmed by 6 bases and the J gene end by 0 bases; junction bases not matched to a gene: 7. Written as DNA, the CDR3 is TGTGCCAGCAGACCGCCGGGACAGATGAACACTGAAGCTTTCTTT. It is translated as CASRPPGQMNTEAFF.

Here the CDR3 DNA reads TGTGCCAGCAGCCGGGGGGCCCTGATAAACACTGAAGCTTTCTTT. Translating gives CASSRGALINTEAFF. The gene calls are TRBV7-2 and TRBJ1-1, with D possibly TRBD1 on 6 matching bases. This CDR3 comprises 15 residues. Germline loops: CDR1 SGHTA, CDR2 FQGNSA. The V gene lost 5 bases and the J gene lost 2 bases, with 15 bases spanning the gap.

A few counts support this clone. The chain recombines TRBV6-1 with TRBJ2-3; 9 bases line up with TRBD1. Per germline, CDR1 MNHNS and CDR2 SASEGT. V shed 3 bases and J 4 bases; nucleotides not matched to a gene: 5. The CDR3 is 15 residues long. The CDR3 loop reads CASSEGGQGADTQYF. The CDR3 DNA sequence: TGTGCCAGCAGTGAGGGGGGACAGGGCGCAGATACGCAGTATTTT.

The chain has TRBV4-1 and TRBJ1-2, with D possibly matching TRBD1 (5 bases). The length of the CDR3 is 14 residues. The germline V gene has CDR1 MGHRA and CDR2 YSYEKL. The V gene lost 2 bases and the J gene lost 5 bases, with 12 bases spanning the gap. CDR3 sequence (DNA): TGCGCCAGCAGCCAAAGGCAGGGCGATTATGGCTACACCTTC. Protein: CASSQRQGDYGYTF.

V is TRBV5-1 and J is TRBJ2-1; maybe TRBD2 (5 bases). Trimming stripped 5 bases from V and 6 bases from J, with 12 bases between. Germline V lookup: CDR1 SGHRS, CDR2 YFSETQ. The CDR3 consists of 13 residues. In DNA, the CDR3 is TGCGCCAGCAGTGCCAGCGGAGGCAATGAGCAGTTCTTC. It specifies CASSASGGNEQFF.

The chain combines TRBV10-3 with TRBJ2-7; tentative D call: TRBD1 (6 bases). The CDR3 loop spans 13 amino acids. V was clipped by 2 bases and J by 3 bases, with 8 bases between them. Per the germline V gene, CDR1 is ENHRY and CDR2 is SYGVKD. The CDR3 DNA follows: TGTGCCATCAGTGAGGGGGACAACTACGAGCAGTACGTC. Translated, it gives CAISEGDNYEQYV.

The CDR3 is CASSLAGVYGYTF. The CDR3 DNA is TGTGCCAGCAGCTTGGCAGGGGTCTATGGCTACACCTTC. The chain has TRBV5-4 and TRBJ1-2; weak D call: TRBD1 (6 bases). V was pared by 0 bases and J by 4 bases, with 7 bases between. The CDR3 contains 13 residues. CDR1 SGHNT and CDR2 YYREEE come from the germline V gene (reference sequence).

This clone was detected only a few times. J is TRBJ1-5 and V is TRBV6-5; D possibly corresponds to TRBD1 (5 bases). CDR1 is MNHEY, CDR2 SVGAGI, per germline. Trimming removed 8 bases at V and 0 bases at J, with 11 bases between. The CDR3 extends over 14 amino acids. For the CDR3, the DNA is TGTGCCAGCGGGCAGGGTCCTAGCAATCAGCCCCAGCATTTT. This translates into CASGQGPSNQPQHF.

This clone was detected a few times. The chain recombines TRBV6-6 with TRBJ2-2; 7 bases are shared with TRBD1. Looked up from germline, CDR1 is MNHNY and CDR2 is SVGAGI (reference sequence). The V and J ends lost 2 bases and 5 bases, in that order; junction bases with no gene match: 5. The CDR3 is made up of 15 amino acids. The DNA for the CDR3 is TGTGCCAGCAGTTACCCGGGACAGAGGACCGGGGAGCTGTTTTTT. Protein sequence: CASSYPGQRTGELFF.

The chain combines TRBV28 with TRBJ1-2; D perhaps matches TRBD1 (5 bases). The CDR3 runs to 13 residues. V dropped 2 bases and J dropped 4 bases, with 8 bases sitting between them. Germline-derived CDR1 and CDR2 are MDHEN and SYDVKM. The CDR3 nucleotides read TGTGCCAGCAGTTTAACGAGGGGCTATGGCTACACCTTC. Translating gives CASSLTRGYGYTF.

The J gene is TRBJ2-5, the V gene TRBV25-1; 7 bases match TRBD2. V gave up 8 bases and J gave up 1 base; unmatched junction bases: 4. Germline CDR1 MGHDK, CDR2 SYGVNS. CDR3 size: 13 residues. CDR3 loop: CASGWGGQETQYF. CDR3 DNA: TGTGCCAGCGGGTGGGGGGGCCAAGAGACCCAGTACTTC.